This TCR beta chain appears in the sequencing data of a study of tumor-infiltrating lymphocytes in oesophageal squamous cell carcinoma. TCRdb reprocessed the PCR reads via MiXCR and lists one record per CDR3 protein. The table lists about 18,000 distinct CDR3 sequences, roughly 40% of them singletons. Looked up from germline, CDR1 is SGHTA and CDR2 is FQGNSA. CDR3 length: 19 amino acids. This chain links TRBV7-2 with TRBJ2-6; D perhaps matches TRBD1 (6 bases). The assigned J gene may be wrong: the sequence end matches TRBJ2-5 better. The clonotype originates from a male donor with esophageal squamous cell carcinoma. Sequencing input: esophageal tumor tissue. The CDR3 DNA reads as TGTGCCAGCAGCTTTCATAGTATGAGGACAGCGACTTTTAAAGAGACCCAGTACTTC. This translates into CASSFHSMRTATFKETQYF.